This TCR beta chain was obtained from a study of T-cell reconstitution after alpha-beta-depleted transplantation in children. Unique molecular identifiers were incorporated into the prepared TCRbeta library. MiXCR was run by TCRdb on the PCR reads, yielding one entry per CDR3 protein. The sample contains about 480,000 distinct CDR3 sequences, around 12% of which appear only once. This CDR3 contains 17 residues. Germline V lookup: CDR1 SGDLS, CDR2 YYNGEE. With 4 bases removed from V and 3 bases from J, the gap between germline ends came to 19 bases. Sequenced material: PBMCs from the stem cell graft donor, taken from the stem cell graft. The chain couples TRBV9 to TRBJ2-2; D is unclear. This receptor was taken from a human donor who donated a stem cell graft to a child with combined immunodeficiency. DNA for the CDR3: TGTGCCAGCAGCTTGACACCCGGGTTCGCGGACACCGGGGAGCTGTTTTTT. Translating it yields CASSLTPGFADTGELFF.